Listed below are T cell receptor beta chains from one sample, sequenced in a study of T-cell reconstitution after alpha-beta-depleted transplantation in children. TCRdb used MiXCR to reprocess the PCR reads, holding one entry per CDR3 protein. The table lists around 580,000 distinct CDR3 sequences, 25% to 30% of them singletons. This specimen consisted of PBMCs, obtained before TCRalphabeta/CD19-depleted stem cell transplant. These receptors all stem from a boy under two years old with Wiskott-Aldrich syndrome, due to receive a stem cell transplant. Both conserved end residues are trimmed from each CDR3. The D gene is left open where the match is weak.

-,TRBV12-3/TRBV12-4,TRBJ2-4,ASSPQQGGENIQY
TRBD2,TRBV20-1,TRBJ2-7,SARALKGLADPYEQY
-,TRBV5-1,TRBJ2-1,ASKVSGSYNEQF
-,TRBV15,TRBJ2-2,ATSRDPGGTTGELF
-,TRBV5-1,TRBJ2-1,ASSVKTSSDEQF
-,TRBV12-3/TRBV12-4,TRBJ2-1,ASSFGSGTSYNEQF
-,TRBV5-1,TRBJ2-4,ASSLPGERIY
TRBD2,TRBV6-5,TRBJ2-5,ASSFRGAGLQETQY
-,TRBV5-1,TRBJ2-7,ASSLGPVMDEQY
-,TRBV15,TRBJ2-3,ATSGGASINTDTQY
TRBD1,TRBV2,TRBJ1-1,ASRQGEWNTEAF
-,TRBV5-1,TRBJ2-7,ASRREDSYEQY
TRBD1,TRBV5-6,TRBJ2-3,ASSLQGQLSTDTQY
TRBD1,TRBV6-2/TRBV6-3,TRBJ2-7,ASSYSDRTGHRYEQY
-,TRBV29-1,TRBJ2-1,SVGPSG
TRBD2,TRBV5-1,TRBJ2-2,ASSWKPGLAPGELF
-,TRBV7-2,TRBJ1-1,ASSLPFRWPEAF
-,TRBV3-1,TRBJ2-5,ASSQDLWETQY
TRBD2,TRBV7-6,TRBJ2-1,ASSLGGLAGHNEQF
-,TRBV7-9,TRBJ1-4,AVPEDEKLF
TRBD1,TRBV9,TRBJ2-2,ASSVRTGAGELF
-,TRBV5-1,TRBJ2-1,ASSLVDASYNEQF
-,TRBV20-1,TRBJ2-1,SATPPSYNEQF
-,TRBV7-9,TRBJ2-7,ASSFSPEGSYEQY
-,TRBV5-1,TRBJ1-4,ASREKGTNEKLF
-,TRBV5-1,TRBJ2-7,ASSLALRTILRDEQY
TRBD2,TRBV10-2,TRBJ2-4,ASRTTSGTPRAGAKNIQY
TRBD2,TRBV27,TRBJ2-4,ASSFGLASAKNIQY
-,TRBV5-1,TRBJ2-1,ASSLRGIGTYNEQF
TRBD1,TRBV5-1,TRBJ2-1,ASNTRGLFSYNEQF
-,TRBV4-1,TRBJ1-4,ASSQRDNEKLF
-,TRBV5-1,TRBJ1-1,ASSLMEGYAEAF
TRBD1,TRBV11-1,TRBJ2-1,ASSLVLVWDRDQYNEQF
-,TRBV5-1,TRBJ2-5,ASSLTADRSSQETQY
-,TRBV5-5,TRBJ2-5,ASSDTPGQEETQY
-,TRBV30,TRBJ2-2,AWRGSGELF
-,TRBV5-1,TRBJ1-1,ASSTDRGWNTEAF
TRBD2,TRBV20-1,TRBJ2-7,SARPTYGSGSFYEQY
TRBD2,TRBV20-1,TRBJ2-3,SADHLAGVSRTQY
TRBD1,TRBV12-3/TRBV12-4,TRBJ1-6,ASSSIPTGDNSPLH
TRBD1,TRBV20-1,TRBJ1-6,SAPRDRGNSPLH
TRBD2,TRBV20-1,TRBJ2-1,SARVFSGRAGNEQF
TRBD2,TRBV4-1,TRBJ2-1,ASSRWEGPQYNEQF
-,TRBV14,TRBJ1-6,ASSQAQYNSPLH
TRBD2,TRBV12-3/TRBV12-4,TRBJ2-7,ASSLASGRGVGEQY
TRBD2,TRBV12-3/TRBV12-4,TRBJ2-2,ASSFSLAGFGELF
TRBD2,TRBV6-2/TRBV6-3,TRBJ2-1,ASSYLAGDEQF
TRBD1,TRBV20-1,TRBJ2-3,SAQTGGRDTQY
-,TRBV6-1,TRBJ2-1,ASRELTSYNEQF